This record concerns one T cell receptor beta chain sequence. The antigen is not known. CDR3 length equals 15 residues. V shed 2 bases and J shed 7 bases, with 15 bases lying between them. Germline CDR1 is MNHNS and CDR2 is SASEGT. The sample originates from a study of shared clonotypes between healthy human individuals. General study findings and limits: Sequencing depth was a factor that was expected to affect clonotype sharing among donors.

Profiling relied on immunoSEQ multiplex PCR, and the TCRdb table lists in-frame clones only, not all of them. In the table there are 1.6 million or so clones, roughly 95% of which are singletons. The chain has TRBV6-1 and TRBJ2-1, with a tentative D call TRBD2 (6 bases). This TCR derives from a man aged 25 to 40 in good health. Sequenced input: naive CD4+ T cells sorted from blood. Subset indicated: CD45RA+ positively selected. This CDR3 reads CASSEFLRGRNEQFF. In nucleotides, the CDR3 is TGTGCCAGCAGTGAATTTCTGCGGGGACGGAATGAGCAGTTCTTC.